These T cell receptor beta chains were read from a single sample in a study of shared clonotypes between healthy human individuals. Data came from immunoSEQ multiplex PCR; TCRdb stores just in-frame clones and leaves some out. The top ten clones hold around 1.2% of a sample with about 1,800,000 clones, 85% to 95% of them seen once. Sequencing used naive CD8+ T cells sorted from blood. All receptors come from a man between 18 and 29 years old in good health. Both conserved end residues are part of each CDR3. Fields, in order: CDR3 protein, CDR3 DNA, V gene, J gene, clone size, D gene. D genes are given only for firm matches. Expanded clones are given a class, and other clones once, few, many or no size at all.

cdr3_aa: CASSTYMAPLHF
cdr3_nt: TGTGCCAGCAGTACTTACATGGCGCCCCTCCACTTT
v_call: TRBV6-1
j_call: TRBJ1-6
clone_size: -
d_call: -

cdr3_aa: CASSQWVGTDSYEQYF
cdr3_nt: TGTGCCAGCAGCCAGTGGGTGGGGACAGACTCCTACGAGCAGTACTTC
v_call: TRBV6-6
j_call: TRBJ2-7
clone_size: -
d_call: TRBD1

cdr3_aa: CASSWSRADWDSPLHF
cdr3_nt: TGTGCCAGCAGCTGGAGCAGGGCGGATTGGGATTCACCCCTCCACTTT
v_call: TRBV13
j_call: TRBJ1-6
clone_size: -
d_call: -

cdr3_aa: CASSPNDRDPISYEQYF
cdr3_nt: TGTGCCAGCAGCCCCAACGACAGGGATCCGATCTCCTACGAGCAGTACTTC
v_call: TRBV7-9
j_call: TRBJ2-7
clone_size: -
d_call: TRBD1

cdr3_aa: CASTVDRGPYNEQFF
cdr3_nt: TGTGCCAGTACCGTTGACAGGGGGCCTTACAATGAGCAGTTCTTC
v_call: TRBV19
j_call: TRBJ2-1
clone_size: once
d_call: TRBD1

cdr3_aa: CASSLPDRGSTDTQYF
cdr3_nt: TGTGCCAGCAGCTTACCGGACAGGGGAAGCACAGATACGCAGTATTTT
v_call: TRBV7-8
j_call: TRBJ2-3
clone_size: -
d_call: TRBD1

cdr3_aa: CASSLVPGEDEQYF
cdr3_nt: TGTGCCAGCAGCTTGGTCCCGGGGGAGGACGAGCAGTACTTC
v_call: TRBV5-5
j_call: TRBJ2-7
clone_size: few
d_call: -

cdr3_aa: CASSDSDFFPEGATGELFF
cdr3_nt: TGTGCCAGCAGTGACTCAGATTTTTTTCCGGAGGGGGCCACCGGGGAGCTGTTTTTT
v_call: TRBV6-4
j_call: TRBJ2-2
clone_size: -
d_call: -

cdr3_aa: CALDRVPDTQYF
cdr3_nt: TGTGCCCTCGACAGGGTACCAGATACGCAGTATTTT
v_call: TRBV30
j_call: TRBJ2-3
clone_size: -
d_call: TRBD1

cdr3_aa: CASRGDSNEKLFF
cdr3_nt: TGTGCCAGCAGGGGGGACAGTAATGAAAAACTGTTTTTT
v_call: TRBV5-6
j_call: TRBJ1-4
clone_size: once
d_call: TRBD1

cdr3_aa: CASSIVAGGYEQYF
cdr3_nt: TGTGCCAGTAGTATCGTAGCGGGAGGATACGAGCAGTACTTC
v_call: TRBV19
j_call: TRBJ2-7
clone_size: -
d_call: TRBD2

cdr3_aa: CASSPWDGENTEAFF
cdr3_nt: TGCGCCAGCAGCCCCTGGGACGGAGAGAACACTGAAGCTTTCTTT
v_call: TRBV5-1
j_call: TRBJ1-1
clone_size: -
d_call: -

cdr3_aa: CASSQDSGSYNEQFF
cdr3_nt: TGCGCCAGCAGCCAAGATAGCGGCTCCTACAATGAGCAGTTCTTC
v_call: TRBV4-3
j_call: TRBJ2-1
clone_size: few
d_call: -

cdr3_aa: CASSISGQGAGYTF
cdr3_nt: TGTGCCAGCAGCATCTCGGGACAGGGGGCCGGCTACACCTTC
v_call: TRBV6-5
j_call: TRBJ1-2
clone_size: -
d_call: TRBD1

cdr3_aa: CAIPPRRQGYTF
cdr3_nt: TGTGCCATCCCGCCGAGGAGGCAGGGCTACACCTTC
v_call: TRBV6-4
j_call: TRBJ1-2
clone_size: -
d_call: -

cdr3_aa: CASSVTSEGNEQFF
cdr3_nt: TGCGCCAGCAGTGTGACTAGCGAGGGCAATGAGCAGTTCTTC
v_call: TRBV10-1
j_call: TRBJ2-1
clone_size: -
d_call: TRBD2

cdr3_aa: CASSYGGVPYEQYF
cdr3_nt: TGTGCCAGCAGCTACGGGGGGGTACCCTACGAGCAGTACTTC
v_call: TRBV5-4
j_call: TRBJ2-7
clone_size: -
d_call: TRBD2

cdr3_aa: CASSVTGTSNYGYTF
cdr3_nt: TGTGCCAGCAGCGTGACAGGGACTTCTAACTATGGCTACACCTTC
v_call: TRBV9
j_call: TRBJ1-2
clone_size: -
d_call: TRBD1

cdr3_aa: CASSYQGGDTEAFF
cdr3_nt: TGTGCCAGCAGTTATCAGGGGGGTGACACTGAAGCTTTCTTT
v_call: TRBV2
j_call: TRBJ1-1
clone_size: -
d_call: TRBD1

cdr3_aa: CASSFIGDTEAFF
cdr3_nt: TGTGCCAGCAGCTTTATAGGGGACACTGAAGCTTTCTTT
v_call: TRBV5-6
j_call: TRBJ1-1
clone_size: -
d_call: -